These 9 T cell receptor beta chains originate from one sample sequenced in a study of blood T cell repertoires in COVID-19. Some clones are missing from TCRdb's copy, which holds only in-frame ones; the method was immunoSEQ multiplex PCR. The sample has about 35,000 clones, approximately 90% seen once; the top ten hold approximately 2%. The specimen sequenced was peripheral blood. The receptors were sampled from a man aged 45 to 65 with active COVID-19.

The chain combines TRBV5-4 with TRBJ2-3, with 9 nucleotides matching TRBD2. Trimming cost V 5 bases and J 2 bases; bases outside gene matches: 3. Germline V gene lookup returns CDR1 SGHNT and CDR2 YYREEE (reference sequence). This CDR3 region has 14 residues. The CDR3 DNA sequence: TGTGCCAGCAGAGAGCGGGGGGTCACAGATACGCAGTATTTT. As protein: CASRERGVTDTQYF.

This clone was counted once. Compared with germline, one end of the junction differs, possibly owing to a read error. V and J are TRBV6-6 and TRBJ2-1; the D is unclear. There are 12 residues in the CDR3. Germline CDR1 MNHNY, CDR2 SVGAGI (reference sequence). Here the CDR3 reads CASSNSEIGQFF. CDR3 in DNA: TGTGCCAGCAGTAACTCGGAGATCGGGCAGTTCTTC.

This clone is a singleton in its sample. J is TRBJ2-3 and V is TRBV10-3, with 10 bases that match TRBD1. The CDR3 totals 15 residues. V gave up 4 bases and J gave up 4 bases; unmatched junction bases: 5. Germline-derived CDR1 and CDR2 are ENHRY and SYGVKD. CDR3 nucleotide sequence: TGTGCCATCAGTGGGACGACAGGGGGCGCAGATACGCAGTATTTT. This sequence encodes CAISGTTGGADTQYF.

The gene calls are TRBV11-2 and TRBJ2-3, with 11 bases lining up with TRBD2. Germline CDR1 is SGHAT and CDR2 is FQNNGV. With 5 bases clipped from V and 3 bases from J, the junction kept 7 bases outside the gene matches. This CDR3 is built from 16 residues. The CDR3 sequence: CASSTRLAGKTDTQYF. The CDR3 DNA reads as TGTGCCAGCAGCACCCGACTAGCGGGAAAGACAGATACGCAGTATTTT.

The gene calls are TRBV7-2 and TRBJ1-1; 8 nucleotides match TRBD1. The length of the CDR3 is 15 residues. With V trimmed by 3 bases and J by 3 bases, 6 bases remained unmatched. In germline, CDR1 is SGHTA, CDR2 FQGNSA. CDR3 amino acids: CASSFRGPPDTEAFF. The CDR3 DNA sequence: TGTGCCAGCAGCTTCAGGGGGCCCCCTGACACTGAAGCTTTCTTT.

In this sample, this clone turned up once. The chain uses TRBV7-9 and TRBJ2-3; 12 bases align to TRBD2. There are 15 residues in the CDR3. V trimming: 6 bases; J trimming: 3 bases; junction bases outside the gene matches: 4. The germline CDR1 and CDR2 sequences are SEHNR and FQNEAQ (reference sequence). CDR3 DNA sequence: TGTGCCAGCAGTTTGACTAGCGGGGGAACAGATACGCAGTATTTT. Translated, it gives CASSLTSGGTDTQYF.

The chain uses TRBV30 and TRBJ2-7, with TRBD1 matching 7 bases. Losses at the gene ends were 4 bases for V and 4 bases for J; bases not matched to a gene: 4. Germline CDR1 is GTSNPN and CDR2 is SVGIG (reference sequence). The CDR3 runs 12 residues. This chain's CDR3 is CAWTGGTYEQYF. CDR3 nucleotides: TGTGCCTGGACAGGGGGAACATACGAGCAGTACTTC.

This chain joins TRBV12-3 or TRBV12-4 and TRBJ1-5; D perhaps matches TRBD1 (6 bases). The CDR3 extends over 12 amino acids. Between the trimmed V and J ends, which lost 5 bases and 8 bases, there was a span of 10 bases. CDR3 in DNA: TGTGCCAGCAGTGCCTACAGGGAGCCCCAGCATTTT. Protein: CASSAYREPQHF.

The rearrangement links TRBV18 to TRBJ2-7; 7 bases line up with TRBD1. Trimming cost V 4 bases and J 6 bases; bases outside gene matches: 3. There are 12 residues in the CDR3. The germline gives CDR1 KGHSH, CDR2 LQKENI. CDR3 loop: CASSLDRREQYF. The DNA for the CDR3 is TGTGCCAGCTCACTGGACAGGCGCGAGCAGTACTTC.